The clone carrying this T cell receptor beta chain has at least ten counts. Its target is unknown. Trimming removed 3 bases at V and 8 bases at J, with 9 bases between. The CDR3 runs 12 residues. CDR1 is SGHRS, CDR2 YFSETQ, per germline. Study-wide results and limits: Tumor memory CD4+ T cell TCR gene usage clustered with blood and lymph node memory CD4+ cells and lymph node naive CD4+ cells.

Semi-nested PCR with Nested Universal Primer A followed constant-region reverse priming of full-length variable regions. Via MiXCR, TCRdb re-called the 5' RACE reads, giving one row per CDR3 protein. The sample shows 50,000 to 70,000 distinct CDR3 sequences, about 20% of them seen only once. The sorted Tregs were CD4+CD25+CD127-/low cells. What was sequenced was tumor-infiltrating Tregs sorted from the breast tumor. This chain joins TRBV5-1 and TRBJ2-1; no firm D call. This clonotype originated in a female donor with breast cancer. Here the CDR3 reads CASSWRLDEQFF. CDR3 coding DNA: TGCGCCAGCAGCTGGAGACTGGATGAGCAGTTCTTC. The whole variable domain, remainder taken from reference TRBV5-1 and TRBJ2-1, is KAGVTQTPRYLIKTRGQQVTLSCSPISGHRSVSWYQQTPGQGLQFLFEYFSETQRNKGNFPGRFSGRQFSNSRSEMNVSTLELGDSALYLCASSWRLDEQFFGPGTRLTVL.